This T cell receptor (beta chain) was sequenced during a study of CD8 T cells in ankylosing spondylitis. TCRdb re-analysed the 5' RACE reads in MiXCR, keeping a single row per CDR3 protein. The profile shows 450,000 or so distinct CDR3 sequences, roughly 26% of them singletons. Points from the study as a whole: For ankylosing spondylitis blood, a TCR beta motif of eight or nine highly homologous variants appeared characteristic. Prior literature has documented some motif variants in synovial fluid and blood from reactive arthritis. CD8+ by phenotype, disease-linked clones were relatively rare in peripheral blood. Reportedly, disease-linked clones are significantly enriched in ankylosing spondylitis patients' matched synovial fluid.

Germline lookup yields CDR1 SGHNT and CDR2 YYREEE (reference sequence). The CDR3 contains 16 residues. The V gene end was trimmed by 0 bases and the J gene end by 4 bases; junction bases not matched to a gene: 6. In its sample, this clonotype was seen a few times. What it binds is unknown. Sequencing was done on a sample of blood, either unsorted or a sorted T cell fraction (not recorded which). The chain has TRBV5-4 and TRBJ2-1, with TRBD1 identical over 8 bases. The sequence derives from a male donor with ankylosing spondylitis. The CDR3 DNA follows: TGTGCCAGCAGCTTGGTCCTAGACAGGGGTTACAATGAGCAGTTCTTC. Translated: CASSLVLDRGYNEQFF.